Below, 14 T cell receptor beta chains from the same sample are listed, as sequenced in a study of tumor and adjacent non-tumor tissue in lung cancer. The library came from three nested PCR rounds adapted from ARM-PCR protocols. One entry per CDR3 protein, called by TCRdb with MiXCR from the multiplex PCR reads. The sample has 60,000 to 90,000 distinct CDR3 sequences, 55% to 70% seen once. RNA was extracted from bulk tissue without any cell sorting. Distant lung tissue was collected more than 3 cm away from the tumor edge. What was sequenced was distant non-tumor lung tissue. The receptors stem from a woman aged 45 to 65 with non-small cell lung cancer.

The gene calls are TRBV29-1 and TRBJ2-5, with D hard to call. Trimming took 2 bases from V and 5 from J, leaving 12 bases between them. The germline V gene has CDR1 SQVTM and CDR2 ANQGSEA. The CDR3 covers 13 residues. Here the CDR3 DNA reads TGCAGCGTTGAAAACCTGTTCCGGGAGACCCAGTACTTC. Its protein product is CSVENLFRETQYF. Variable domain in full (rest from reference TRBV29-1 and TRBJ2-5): SAVISQKPSRDICQRGTSLTIQCQVDSQVTMMFWYRQQPGQSLTLIATANQGSEATYESGFVIDKFPISRPNLTFSTLTVSNMSPEDSSIYLCSVENLFRETQYFGPGTRLLVL.

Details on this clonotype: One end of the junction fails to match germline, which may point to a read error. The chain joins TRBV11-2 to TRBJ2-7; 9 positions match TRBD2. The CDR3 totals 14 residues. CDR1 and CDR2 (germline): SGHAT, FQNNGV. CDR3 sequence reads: CTSSLLGGGDEQYF. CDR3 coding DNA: TGTACCAGCAGCTTATTGGGCGGGGGGGACGAGCAGTACTTC.

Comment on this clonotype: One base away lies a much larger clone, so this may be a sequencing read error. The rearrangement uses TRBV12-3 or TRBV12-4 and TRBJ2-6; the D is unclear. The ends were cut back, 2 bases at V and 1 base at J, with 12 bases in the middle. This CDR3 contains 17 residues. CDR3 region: CASSLMGPRSGANVLTF. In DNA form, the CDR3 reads TGTGCCAGCAGTTTAATGGGCCCCCGATCTGGGGCCAACGTCCTGACTTTC.

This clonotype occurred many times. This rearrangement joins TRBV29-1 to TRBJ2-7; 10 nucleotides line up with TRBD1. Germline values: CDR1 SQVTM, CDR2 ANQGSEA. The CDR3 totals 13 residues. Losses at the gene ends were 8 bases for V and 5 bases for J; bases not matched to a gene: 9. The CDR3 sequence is CSFEGTGDDEQYF. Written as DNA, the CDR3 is TGCAGCTTCGAAGGGACAGGGGATGACGAGCAGTACTTC.

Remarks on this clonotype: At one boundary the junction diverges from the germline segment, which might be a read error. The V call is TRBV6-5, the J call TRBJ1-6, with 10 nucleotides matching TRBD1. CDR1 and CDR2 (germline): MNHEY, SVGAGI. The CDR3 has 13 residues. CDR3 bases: TGTGCCAGCATAGGGACAGGGGATTCACCCCTCCTCTTT. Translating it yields CASIGTGDSPLLF.

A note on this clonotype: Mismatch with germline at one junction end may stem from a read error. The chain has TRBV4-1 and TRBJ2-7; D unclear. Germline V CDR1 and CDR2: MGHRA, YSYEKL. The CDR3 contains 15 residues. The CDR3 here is CASSQEKGPSYEQYF. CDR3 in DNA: TGCGCCAGCAGTCAAGAGAAGGGTCCCTCCTACGAGCAGTACTTC.

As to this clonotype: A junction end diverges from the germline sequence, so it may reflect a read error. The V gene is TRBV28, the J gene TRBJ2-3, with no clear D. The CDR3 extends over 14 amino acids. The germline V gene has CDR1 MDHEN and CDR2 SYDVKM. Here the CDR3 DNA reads TGTGCCAGCAGTTTTATTTCGGGCACAGATAAGCAGTATTTT. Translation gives CASSFISGTDKQYF.

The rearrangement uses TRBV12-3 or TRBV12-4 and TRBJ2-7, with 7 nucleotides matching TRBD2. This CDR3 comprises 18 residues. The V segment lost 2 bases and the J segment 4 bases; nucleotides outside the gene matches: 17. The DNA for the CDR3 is TGTGCCAGCAGTTTAACAACGGGACTACACCGAGATGGGTACGAGCAGTACTTC. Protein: CASSLTTGLHRDGYEQYF.

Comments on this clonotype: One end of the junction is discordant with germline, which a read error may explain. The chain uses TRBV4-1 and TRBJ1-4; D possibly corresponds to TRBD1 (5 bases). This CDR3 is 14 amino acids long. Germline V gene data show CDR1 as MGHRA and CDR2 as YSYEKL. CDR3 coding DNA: TGCGCAAGCAGCCAGATGACAGCATGTGAAAAACTGTTTTTT. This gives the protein CASSQMTACEKLFF.

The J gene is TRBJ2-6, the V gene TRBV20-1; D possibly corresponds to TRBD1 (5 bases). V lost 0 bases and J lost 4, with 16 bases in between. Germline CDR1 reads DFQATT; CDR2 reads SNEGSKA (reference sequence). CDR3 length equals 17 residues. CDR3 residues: CSARELAQASGANVLTF. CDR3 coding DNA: TGCAGTGCTAGAGAGTTAGCACAGGCCTCGGGGGCCAACGTCCTGACTTTC.

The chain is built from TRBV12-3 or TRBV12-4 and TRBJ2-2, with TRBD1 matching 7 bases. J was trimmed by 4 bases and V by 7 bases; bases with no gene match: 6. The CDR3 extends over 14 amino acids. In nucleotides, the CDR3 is TGTGCCAGCATCTGGGCAGGGGGCACCGGGGAGCTGTTTTTT. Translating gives CASIWAGGTGELFF.

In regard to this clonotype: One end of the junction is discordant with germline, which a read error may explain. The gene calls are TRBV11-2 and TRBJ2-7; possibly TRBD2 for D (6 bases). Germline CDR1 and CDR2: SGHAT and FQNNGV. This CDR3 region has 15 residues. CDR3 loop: CASSLDRGSSHEQYF. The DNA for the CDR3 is TGTGCCAGCAGCTTAGATCGGGGGAGCTCCCACGAGCAATACTTC.

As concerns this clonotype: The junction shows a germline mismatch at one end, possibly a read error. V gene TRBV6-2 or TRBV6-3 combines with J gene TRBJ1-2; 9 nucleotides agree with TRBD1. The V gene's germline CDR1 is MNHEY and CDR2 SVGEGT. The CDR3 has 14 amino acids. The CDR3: CASGRGQGLDGCTF. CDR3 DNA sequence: TGTGCCAGCGGCCGCGGACAGGGGCTGGATGGCTGCACCTTC.

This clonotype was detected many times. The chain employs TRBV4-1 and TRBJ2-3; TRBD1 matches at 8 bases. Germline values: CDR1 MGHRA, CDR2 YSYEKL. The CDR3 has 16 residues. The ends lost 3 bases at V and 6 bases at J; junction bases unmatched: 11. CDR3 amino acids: CASSHKPGQAYDTQYF. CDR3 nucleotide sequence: TGCGCCAGCAGCCACAAACCGGGACAGGCTTATGATACGCAGTATTTT.